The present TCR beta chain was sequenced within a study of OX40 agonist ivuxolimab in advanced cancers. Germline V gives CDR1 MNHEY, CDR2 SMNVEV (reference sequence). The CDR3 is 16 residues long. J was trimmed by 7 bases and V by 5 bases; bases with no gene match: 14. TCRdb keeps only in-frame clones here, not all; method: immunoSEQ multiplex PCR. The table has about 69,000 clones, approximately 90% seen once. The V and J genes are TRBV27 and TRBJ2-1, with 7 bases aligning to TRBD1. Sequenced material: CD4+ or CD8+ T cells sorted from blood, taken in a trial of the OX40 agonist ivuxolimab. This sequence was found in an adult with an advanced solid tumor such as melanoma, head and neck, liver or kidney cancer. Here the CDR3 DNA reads TGTGCCAGCAGTAACCAGGGGGTCCTTTATCCGAATGAGCAGTTCTTC. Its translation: CASSNQGVLYPNEQFF.